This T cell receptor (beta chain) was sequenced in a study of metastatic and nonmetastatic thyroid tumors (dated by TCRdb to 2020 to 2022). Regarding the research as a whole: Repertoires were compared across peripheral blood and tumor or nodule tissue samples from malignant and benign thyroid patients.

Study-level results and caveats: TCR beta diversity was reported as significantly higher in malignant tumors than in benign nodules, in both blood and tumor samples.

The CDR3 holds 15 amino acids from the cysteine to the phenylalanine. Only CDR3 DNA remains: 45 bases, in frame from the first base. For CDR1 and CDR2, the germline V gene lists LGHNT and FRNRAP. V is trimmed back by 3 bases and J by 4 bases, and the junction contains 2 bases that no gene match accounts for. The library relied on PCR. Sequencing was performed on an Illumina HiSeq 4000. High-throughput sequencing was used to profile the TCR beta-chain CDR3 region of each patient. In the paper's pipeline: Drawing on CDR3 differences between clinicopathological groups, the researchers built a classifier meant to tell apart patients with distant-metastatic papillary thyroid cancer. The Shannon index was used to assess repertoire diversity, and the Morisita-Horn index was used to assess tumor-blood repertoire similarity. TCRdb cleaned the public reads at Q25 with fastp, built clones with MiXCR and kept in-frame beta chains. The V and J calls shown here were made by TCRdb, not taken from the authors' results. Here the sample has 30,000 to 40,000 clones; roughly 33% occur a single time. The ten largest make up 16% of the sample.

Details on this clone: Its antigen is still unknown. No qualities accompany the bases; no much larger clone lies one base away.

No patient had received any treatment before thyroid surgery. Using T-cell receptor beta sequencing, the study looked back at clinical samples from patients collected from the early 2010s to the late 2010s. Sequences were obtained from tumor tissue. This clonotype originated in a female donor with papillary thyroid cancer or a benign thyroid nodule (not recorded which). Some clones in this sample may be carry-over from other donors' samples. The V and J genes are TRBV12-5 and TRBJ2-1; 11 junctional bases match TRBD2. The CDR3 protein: CASGLASGGYNEQFF. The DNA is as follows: TGTGCTAGTGGTTTAGCTAGCGGGGGGTACAATGAGCAGTTCTTC.